These T cell receptor beta chains were read from a single sample in a study of blood T cell repertoires in COVID-19. Here immunoSEQ multiplex PCR was the method, and the copy in TCRdb shows in-frame clones only, minus some. The table includes just over 650,000 clones, around 90% detected once. The specimen was peripheral blood. The receptors come from a woman aged 18-29 years with acute or convalescent COVID-19. CDR3s include the opening cysteine and the closing phenylalanine or tryptophan. Fields, in order: J gene, CDR3 length, V gene, clone size, D gene, CDR3 protein, CDR3 DNA. A D gene is named only where the DNA matches it firmly. Clone size is stated in some rows and not others, as once, few, many or a class when expanded.

>TRBJ2-1|17|TRBV12-5|NA|NA
CASGLVLRTDPIDEQFF
TGTGCTAGTGGTTTGGTCCTCCGGACAGATCCGATTGATGAGCAGTTCTTC
>TRBJ2-7|14|TRBV6-5|NA|TRBD1
CASIPGQKPYEQYF
TGTGCCAGCATACCGGGACAGAAACCCTACGAGCAGTACTTC
>TRBJ1-4|15|TRBV6-2/TRBV6-3|NA|NA
CASSYMSEGGEKLFF
TGTGCCAGCAGTTATATGTCGGAGGGTGGTGAAAAACTGTTTTTT
>TRBJ1-1|14|TRBV2|NA|TRBD1
CASSRQGVNTEAFF
TGTGCCAGCAGTCGACAGGGCGTGAACACTGAAGCTTTCTTT
>TRBJ2-7|16|TRBV10-3|once|TRBD1
CAISESSETGAGEQYF
TGTGCCATCAGTGAGTCCTCCGAGACAGGGGCGGGAGAGCAGTACTTC
>TRBJ1-5|13|TRBV12-3/TRBV12-4|NA|NA
CASGLVGNQPQHF
TGTGCCAGCGGACTAGTGGGCAATCAGCCCCAGCATTTT
>TRBJ1-2|16|TRBV9|NA|TRBD1
CASSGGTGHSSYGYTF
TGTGCCAGCAGCGGAGGGACAGGGCATAGTTCATATGGCTACACCTTC
>TRBJ2-2|15|TRBV6-2/TRBV6-3|NA|NA
CASRPTGRDTGELFF
TGTGCCAGCAGACCTACAGGTCGGGACACCGGGGAGCTGTTTTTT
>TRBJ2-2|18|TRBV24-1|NA|TRBD2
CATSAGGGWVKNTGELFF
TGTGCCACCAGTGCGGGGGGTGGCTGGGTTAAGAACACCGGGGAGCTGTTTTTT
>TRBJ2-5|13|TRBV3-1/TRBV3-2|NA|NA
CASSQYQGETQYF
TGTGCCAGCAGCCAATACCAGGGGGAGACCCAGTACTTC
>TRBJ2-1|16|TRBV11-2|NA|TRBD1
CASSTGGAERYNEQFF
TGTGCCAGCAGTACAGGGGGCGCCGAAAGGTACAATGAGCAGTTCTTC
>TRBJ2-7|13|TRBV11-2|NA|NA
CASSWTELYEQYF
TGTGCCAGCAGCTGGACTGAACTCTACGAGCAGTACTTC
>TRBJ1-1|13|TRBV28|NA|NA
CASSPHSNTEAFF
TGTGCCAGCAGTCCCCATTCGAACACTGAAGCTTTCTTT
>TRBJ2-7|15|TRBV7-2|NA|NA
CASSWSRGSSYEQYF
TGTGCCAGCAGCTGGTCTAGAGGGTCGTCCTACGAGCAGTACTTC
>TRBJ1-1|10|TRBV30|NA|NA
CAQYRVEAFF
TGTGCCCAATACAGGGTTGAAGCTTTCTTT
>TRBJ1-2|17|TRBV18|NA|NA
CASSQSGPNQANYGYTF
TGTGCCAGCTCACAATCAGGGCCTAACCAGGCTAACTATGGCTACACCTTC